These 25 T cell receptor beta chains originate from one sample sequenced in a study of T-cell reconstitution after alpha-beta-depleted transplantation in children. The authors prepared the TCRbeta library with unique molecular identifiers. MiXCR, run by TCRdb on the PCR reads, gives a single entry per CDR3 protein. The sample carries about 260,000 distinct CDR3 sequences, around 7.8% recorded once. The specimen was PBMCs, mostly from graft donor cells, collected 180 days after TCRalphabeta/CD19-depleted stem cell transplant. These receptors all stem from a male patient under 18 who had a stem cell transplant for acute lymphoblastic leukemia, so the T cells may come from the graft donor.

The J gene is TRBJ1-1, the V gene TRBV9; 10 bases are shared with TRBD1. The CDR3 spans 16 residues. Trimming removed 2 bases from V and 0 bases from J; junction bases left unmatched: 4. Per germline, CDR1 SGDLS and CDR2 YYNGEE. The CDR3 sequence: CASSVGTGALNTEAFF. CDR3 sequence (DNA): TGTGCCAGCAGCGTGGGGACAGGGGCACTGAACACTGAAGCTTTCTTT.

This clonotype has ten or more counts. The chain carries TRBV19 and TRBJ1-1, with D possibly TRBD1 on 5 matching bases. The CDR3 runs to 13 residues. V lost 10 bases and J 10 bases, leaving 22 bases between the germline ends. Germline CDR1 reads LNHDA; CDR2 reads SQIVND (reference sequence). The CDR3 protein is CATRDGLEVAAFF. CDR3 nucleotides: TGTGCCACCCGGGACGGACTAGAAGTAGCAGCTTTCTTT.

A word on this clonotype: A read error may be the cause here, since a much bigger clone is one base away. The chain uses TRBV28 and TRBJ2-2; either TRBD1 or TRBD2 may fit D (6 bases each). The CDR3 covers 15 residues. Germline V lookup: CDR1 MDHEN, CDR2 SYDVKM. CDR3 bases: TGTGCCAGCAGTTTTCTGGGGGCGGACACCGGGGGGCTGTTTTTT. This gives the protein CASSFLGADTGGLFF.

This clonotype has ten or more counts. The chain employs TRBV5-1 and TRBJ2-1, with 11 bases aligning to TRBD2. This CDR3 region has 15 residues. With 4 bases clipped from V and 4 bases from J, the junction kept 4 bases outside the gene matches. Germline-derived CDR1 and CDR2 are SGHRS and YFSETQ. The CDR3 region has the DNA TGCGCCAGCAGCGCGGGACTAGCGGCTTACAATGAGCAGTTCTTC. This encodes CASSAGLAAYNEQFF.

This clonotype was counted many times. The chain recombines TRBV12-3 or TRBV12-4 with TRBJ1-3; the D gene is possibly TRBD1 (5 bases). This CDR3 is built from 16 residues. V lost 6 bases and J lost 0, with 15 bases in between. The DNA for the CDR3 is TGTGCCAGCAGACCCCATTGGGACCTCTCTGGAAACACCATATATTTT. The encoded protein is CASRPHWDLSGNTIYF.

This clonotype has a count of ten or more. The chain couples TRBV5-6 to TRBJ2-7; 7 bases are a match to TRBD1. V gave up 0 bases and J gave up 4 bases; unmatched junction bases: 7. CDR3 size: 15 residues. Germline V CDR1 and CDR2: SGHDT, YYEEEE. CDR3 DNA: TGTGCCAGCAGCTTGGCCTTCAGGGGGACGTACGAGCAGTACTTC. Translated: CASSLAFRGTYEQYF.

This clonotype was picked up many times. The chain links TRBV14 to TRBJ2-5, with a possible D match to TRBD2 (5 bases). The CDR3 totals 13 residues. Deletions cut 8 bases from V and 7 bases from J, with 17 bases between. From germline, CDR1 is SGHDN and CDR2 FVKESK. CDR3 in DNA: TGTGCCAGCCAACGGCTTTATCGGGGGACCCAGTACTTC. It is translated as CASQRLYRGTQYF.

This clonotype was recorded many times. The rearrangement joins TRBV12-3 or TRBV12-4 to TRBJ1-6; tentative D call: TRBD1 (6 bases). V was pared by 5 bases and J by 5 bases, with 10 bases between. The CDR3 runs to 14 residues. The CDR3 region has the DNA TGTGCCAGCAGTCCGGACAGAGATAATTCACCCCTCCACTTT. It codes for CASSPDRDNSPLHF.

In the case of this clonotype: A much bigger clone sits one base away, suggesting this may be a read error. The chain employs TRBV11-2 and TRBJ2-7, with a tentative D call TRBD2 (6 bases). Germline V gene data show CDR1 as SGHAT and CDR2 as FQNNGV. CDR3 size: 13 residues. CDR3 in DNA: TGTGCCAGCAGCCGTGGACTAACCTACAAGCAGTACTTC. This codes for CASSRGLTYKQYF.

This clonotype was counted at least ten times. The rearrangement joins TRBV4-3 to TRBJ1-2; tentative D call: TRBD1 (5 bases). Germline loops: CDR1 LGHNA, CDR2 YSLEER. The CDR3 totals 14 residues. V dropped 4 bases and J dropped 4 bases, with 13 bases sitting between them. CDR3 bases: TGCGCCAGCAGCCCTGTCGGGGGGTCCTATGGCTACACCTTC. Its translation: CASSPVGGSYGYTF.

J is TRBJ2-7 and V is TRBV7-9, with 9 positions matching TRBD2. This CDR3 is built from 14 residues. Unmatched junction bases numbered 8, after V lost 5 bases and J lost 6 bases. Germline-derived CDR1 and CDR2 are SEHNR and FQNEAQ (reference sequence). The CDR3 DNA follows: TGTGCCAGCAGCCATAGCGGGAGCGCGGGCGAGCAGTACTTC. Translated, it gives CASSHSGSAGEQYF.

In its sample, this clonotype was seen many times. The rearrangement links TRBV7-2 to TRBJ2-2, with TRBD1 as a possible D gene (6 bases). Germline loops: CDR1 SGHTA, CDR2 FQGNSA. The V end was cut by 4 bases, the J end by 2 bases, with 14 bases between. This CDR3 region has 16 residues. CDR3: CASSSSGGTNTGELFF. CDR3 coding DNA: TGTGCCAGCAGCTCCTCTGGGGGCACCAACACCGGGGAGCTGTTTTTT.

This chain uses TRBV19 with TRBJ1-2; possibly TRBD1 for D (5 bases). Trimming took 0 bases from V and 3 from J, leaving 11 bases between them. The V gene's germline CDR1 is LNHDA and CDR2 SQIVND (reference sequence). The CDR3 contains 15 residues. In DNA, the CDR3 is TGTGCCAGTAGTATAGACCGGCAGGGACACTATGGCTACACCTTC. Protein: CASSIDRQGHYGYTF.

This clonotype was seen repeatedly, ten times or more. V and J are TRBV3-1 and TRBJ1-6; D is unresolved. V lost 1 base and J lost 10, with 8 bases in between. Per the germline V gene, CDR1 is LGHDT and CDR2 is YNNKEL (reference sequence). The CDR3 is 13 amino acids. The CDR3 region has the DNA TGTGCCAGCAGCCAAGGTTCAATGTCACCCCTCCACTTT. Amino acids: CASSQGSMSPLHF.

The rearrangement links TRBV11-3 to TRBJ1-1, with a weak D call TRBD1 (5 bases). In germline, CDR1 is SGHNT, CDR2 YENEEA. This CDR3 is built from 12 residues. V was pared by 8 bases and J by 4 bases, with 11 bases between. CDR3 region: CASQGRGTEAFF. CDR3 bases: TGTGCCAGCCAGGGTAGAGGCACTGAAGCTTTCTTT.

This clonotype has ten or more counts. This chain uses TRBV6-2 or TRBV6-3 with TRBJ2-1, with TRBD1 identical over 10 bases. The CDR3 is 17 amino acids. V lost 4 bases to trimming and J lost 8 bases; unmatched junction nucleotides: 14. Germline V lookup: CDR1 MNHEY, CDR2 SVGEGT. Here the CDR3 DNA reads TGTGCCAGCAGTTCCCCAATGGACAGGGGGTTGATATATGAGCAGTTCTTC. It encodes CASSSPMDRGLIYEQFF.

This clonotype was recorded many times. This chain links TRBV9 with TRBJ2-7; D is possibly TRBD1 or TRBD2 (5 bases each). This CDR3 comprises 14 residues. Germline lookup yields CDR1 SGDLS and CDR2 YYNGEE. V gave up 1 base and J gave up 2 bases, with 10 bases separating them. CDR3 nucleotides: TGTGCCAGCAGCGTATCTTGGGGACCCTACGAGCAGTACTTC. The encoded protein is CASSVSWGPYEQYF.

This clonotype was recorded many times. The V and J genes are TRBV29-1 and TRBJ2-1; 9 positions match TRBD2. Germline loops: CDR1 SQVTM, CDR2 ANQGSEA. The CDR3 consists of 14 residues. The V segment lost 7 bases and the J segment 6 bases; nucleotides outside the gene matches: 10. CDR3 in amino acids: CSARLAVQSNEQFF. In nucleotides, the CDR3 is TGCAGCGCTCGACTAGCGGTTCAGAGCAATGAGCAGTTCTTC.

There are a few counts of this clonotype. The chain recombines TRBV18 with TRBJ1-6, with a weak D call TRBD1 (5 bases). Trimming shortened V by 6 bases and J by 7 bases, and 13 bases separated the two germline ends. The CDR3 is 14 residues long. Germline-derived CDR1 and CDR2 are KGHSH and LQKENI. The CDR3 sequence: CASSRDGPNSPLHF. The CDR3 DNA sequence: TGTGCCAGCTCGCGGGACGGGCCGAATTCACCCCTCCACTTT. Combining the CDR3 with reference TRBV18 and TRBJ1-6 gives the whole variable domain NAGVMQNPRHLVRRRGQEARLRCSPMKGHSHVYWYRQLPEEGLKFMVYLQKENIIDESGMPKERFSAEFPKEGPSILRIQQVVRGDSAAYFCASSRDGPNSPLHFGNGTRLTVT.

This clonotype was counted ten times or more. The gene calls are TRBV6-5 and TRBJ2-6; tentative D call: TRBD2 (5 bases). Germline CDR1 is MNHEY and CDR2 is SVGAGI. The CDR3 sequence is 14 residues long. Trimming cost V 8 bases and J 0 bases, with 8 bases left between them. CDR3: CASVGSSGANVLTF. The CDR3 coding sequence is TGTGCCAGCGTAGGGAGCTCTGGGGCCAACGTCCTGACTTTC.

This clonotype was seen at least ten times. The chain is built from TRBV7-2 and TRBJ1-2; D is undetermined. This CDR3 has 12 amino acids. Between the trimmed V and J ends, which lost 5 bases and 3 bases, there was a span of 7 bases. CDR1 is SGHTA and CDR2 is FQGNSA in the germline V gene. The CDR3 DNA reads as TGTGCCAGCAGCCCCCCGGACTATGGCTACACCTTC. Encoded protein: CASSPPDYGYTF.

This clonotype occurred many times. This rearrangement joins TRBV9 to TRBJ2-5; 11 positions agree with TRBD2. The germline gives CDR1 SGDLS, CDR2 YYNGEE. V lost 4 bases and J lost 5; bases outside the gene matches: 10. The CDR3 covers 16 residues. The CDR3 loop reads CASSPRGTSGFETQYF. The CDR3, as DNA: TGTGCCAGCAGCCCGAGGGGGACTAGCGGATTCGAGACCCAGTACTTC.

This clonotype was seen many times. The chain is built from TRBV7-9 and TRBJ2-1; the D gene is possibly TRBD2 (5 bases). This CDR3 contains 16 residues. CDR1 is SEHNR and CDR2 is FQNEAQ in the germline V gene (reference sequence). V lost 2 bases to trimming and J lost 6 bases, with 17 bases between them. CDR3 nucleotides: TGTGCCAGCAGCTTAATCATAACATCCGAGGGCAATGAGCAGTTCTTC. This codes for CASSLIITSEGNEQFF.

Turning to this clonotype: A much larger clone is a single base away; this may be a read error. The CDR3 region has the DNA TGTGCCAGCAGCTTAGAAGTGGCCGATTTCTATTGCTACACCTTC. Translating gives CASSLEVADFYCYTF. The chain joins TRBV7-6 to TRBJ1-2, with D unclear. The germline V gene encodes CDR1 SGHVS and CDR2 FNYEAQ. This CDR3 comprises 15 residues.

There are many counts of this clonotype. This chain links TRBV5-6 with TRBJ2-1; 13 bases align to TRBD2. V shed 4 bases, J shed 7 bases, and the junction held 5 bases outside the gene matches. CDR3 length: 15 amino acids. In germline, CDR1 is SGHDT, CDR2 YYEEEE. The CDR3 DNA is TGTGCCAGCAGCCCCCGACTAGCGGGGGGAAATGAGCAGTTCTTC. Translating it yields CASSPRLAGGNEQFF.